This TCR beta chain was obtained from a study of blood T cells in healthy people across ages. Next came a second PCR, run for about 7 to 12 cycles, which used a sample-barcoded 5' primer along with a J-beta primer mix. A single record per CDR3 protein comes from TCRdb applying MiXCR to the 5' RACE reads. The sample consists of under 1,100,000 distinct CDR3 sequences, around 27% of them appearing once. Study findings and constraints: A strong correlation between TCR beta diversity and naive T cell percentage was seen.

This clonotype was seen at least ten times. Its target is unknown. The V and J ends lost 5 bases and 6 bases respectively, with 4 bases between them. The CDR3 extends over 11 amino acids. This same sample was also part of a study on T cells of mothers and their children.

This clonotype originated in a girl aged 2-9 years in good health. The specimen was blood. The chain joins TRBV12-3 or TRBV12-4 to TRBJ1-4; D uncertain. The chain's CDR3 is CASSLHEKLFF. CDR3 DNA sequence: TGTGCCAGCAGTCTACATGAAAAACTGTTTTTT.